The 18 T cell receptor beta chains below were found in one sample sequenced in a study of T cells in Graves' hyperthyroidism and ophthalmopathy. Amplification of TCR beta CDR3 regions was performed using RNA transcripts as template. The study used the HTBI primer set for a first-round RT-PCR of the TCR CDR3. From the multiplex PCR reads, TCRdb called clonotypes with MiXCR, one entry per CDR3 protein. The data hold about 400,000 distinct CDR3 sequences, with just under 15% observed a single time. Sequencing was performed on blood. The source of these receptors is a woman under 40 with Graves' hyperthyroidism.

There are a few counts of this clonotype. The rearrangement uses TRBV9 and TRBJ2-1; no clear D gene. The CDR3 is made up of 15 amino acids. V was cut by 3 bases and J by 0 bases, with 10 bases left in between. Germline lookup yields CDR1 SGDLS and CDR2 YYNGEE. For the CDR3, the DNA is TGTGCCAGCAGCGAAGACATCCGCTCCTACAATGAGCAGTTCTTC. Its protein product is CASSEDIRSYNEQFF.

This clonotype was found many times. Here the CDR3 reads CSVQTDTYEQYF. CDR3 DNA sequence: TGCAGCGTCCAGACAGATACCTACGAGCAGTACTTC. The gene calls are TRBV29-1 and TRBJ2-7; possible D gene TRBD1, 5 bases. The CDR3 is 12 amino acids. Germline V CDR1 and CDR2: SQVTM, ANQGSEA. V dropped 6 bases and J dropped 2 bases, with 11 bases sitting between them.

This clonotype was recorded many times. The chain recombines TRBV6-1 with TRBJ2-7; TRBD2 matches 7 bases. J gave up 7 bases and V 6 bases, and 12 bases lay outside the gene matches. From germline, CDR1 is MNHNS and CDR2 SASEGT. The CDR3 loop spans 14 amino acids. Here the CDR3 DNA reads TGTGCCAGCAGCTGGGGGGGACGGCGAGTTGAGCAGTACTTC. Amino acid sequence: CASSWGGRRVEQYF.

This clonotype came up many times. The chain is built from TRBV11-2 and TRBJ2-7; 9 bases fit TRBD1. The CDR3 length is 14 residues. Germline assignment: CDR1 SGHAT and CDR2 FQNNGV. V lost 6 bases and J lost 4; bases outside the gene matches: 7. The CDR3 region is CASRYAGTGYEQYF. The CDR3 DNA is TGTGCCAGCAGGTACGCCGGGACAGGGTACGAGCAGTACTTC.

The chain uses TRBV14 and TRBJ2-5; D is possibly TRBD1 (6 bases). Trimming shortened V by 5 bases and J by 2 bases, and 15 bases separated the two germline ends. This CDR3 comprises 15 residues. The V gene's germline CDR1 is SGHDN and CDR2 FVKESK. CDR3 DNA sequence: TGTGCCAGCAGCTCACCAGGGGTATCTCAAGAGACCCAGTACTTC. Its translation: CASSSPGVSQETQYF.

This clonotype was recorded at least ten times. The chain is built from TRBV30 and TRBJ1-3; D is unresolved. The CDR3 spans 13 residues. Trimming stripped 1 base from V and 2 bases from J, with 6 bases between. CDR1 is GTSNPN, CDR2 SVGIG, per germline (reference sequence). CDR3 nucleotide sequence: TGTGCCTGGAGTGGTCGGACTGGAAACACCATATATTTT. Residues: CAWSGRTGNTIYF.

This clonotype was seen ten or more times. The V call is TRBV12-3 or TRBV12-4, the J call TRBJ2-1; D is ambiguous. The CDR3 length is 12 residues. The V end lost 6 bases, the J end lost 4 bases, and 7 bases lay between the germline ends. The CDR3: CASSPTYNEQFF. As DNA, the CDR3 is TGTGCCAGCAGCCCAACTTACAATGAGCAGTTCTTC.

This clonotype has a count of ten or more. The CDR3 protein is CASRPWGGNTEAFF. CDR3 bases: TGTGCCAGCAGGCCCTGGGGGGGGAACACTGAAGCTTTCTTT. The V gene is TRBV27, the J gene TRBJ1-1, with D possibly being TRBD1 (5 bases). The CDR3 totals 14 residues. CDR1 is MNHEY, CDR2 SMNVEV, per germline (reference sequence). Deletions cut 6 bases from V and 1 base from J, with 12 bases between.

This clonotype is judged medium-sized. The V and J genes are TRBV6-5 and TRBJ2-7; D is tentatively TRBD1 or TRBD2 (5 bases each). Germline values: CDR1 MNHEY, CDR2 SVGAGI. The CDR3 loop spans 15 amino acids. V dropped 2 bases and J dropped 2 bases, with 13 bases sitting between them. CDR3 nucleotide sequence: TGTGCCAGCAGTTACGTCCAGGGACCTACCTACGAGCAGTACTTC. Translation gives CASSYVQGPTYEQYF.

This clonotype has ten or more counts. The genes are TRBV12-5 and TRBJ2-3; D ambiguous. This CDR3 spans 13 amino acids. The ends were cut back, 5 bases at V and 2 bases at J, with 8 bases in the middle. Germline V gives CDR1 LGHNT, CDR2 FRNRAP. The DNA of the CDR3 is TGTGCTAGTGGTGGCCGGCTCACAGATACGCAGTATTTT. Translation gives CASGGRLTDTQYF.

This clonotype was seen at least ten times. J is TRBJ2-5 and V is TRBV11-2; D is unclear. CDR1 and CDR2 (germline): SGHAT, FQNNGV. The CDR3 consists of 13 residues. Trimming shortened V by 1 base and J by 6 bases, and 9 bases separated the two germline ends. The CDR3 reads CASSLVGLKTQYF. CDR3 DNA sequence: TGTGCCAGCAGCTTAGTAGGTCTGAAGACCCAGTACTTC.

This clonotype occurred a few times. The rearrangement joins TRBV7-8 to TRBJ1-6; 8 bases align to TRBD1. V was clipped by 4 bases and J by 6 bases; unmatched bases: 11. CDR1 SGHVS and CDR2 FQNEAQ come from the germline V gene. This CDR3 comprises 17 residues. CDR3 sequence (DNA): TGTGCCAGCAGCTCAATGCCAGGGGGCGGGAGTAATTCACCCCTCCACTTT. The encoded protein is CASSSMPGGGSNSPLHF.

The chain combines TRBV3-1 with TRBJ2-6; no clear D gene. CDR3 length: 11 residues. The ends were cut back, 7 bases at V and 13 bases at J, with 11 bases in the middle. Germline V gene lookup returns CDR1 LGHDT and CDR2 YNNKEL (reference sequence). The CDR3 reads CASTSSEVLTF. The DNA for the CDR3 is TGTGCCAGCACCTCCTCAGAGGTCCTGACTTTC.

The V call is TRBV18, the J call TRBJ1-5; D gene uncertain. This CDR3 comprises 14 residues. Germline-derived CDR1 and CDR2 are KGHSH and LQKENI. Trimming shortened V by 0 bases and J by 2 bases, and 5 bases separated the two germline ends. CDR3 nucleotides: TGTGCCAGCTCACCACCAACAGGCAATCAGCCCCAGCATTTT. Amino acids: CASSPPTGNQPQHF.

This clonotype was counted ten times or more. This sequence joins TRBV12-3 or TRBV12-4 and TRBJ1-2, with a tentative D call TRBD1 (6 bases). The CDR3 extends over 15 amino acids. V was clipped by 1 base and J by 3 bases, with 12 bases between them. The CDR3 loop reads CASSLGQAVDYGYTF. In DNA form, the CDR3 reads TGTGCCAGCAGTTTAGGACAGGCTGTGGACTATGGCTACACCTTC.

In this sample, this clonotype turned up many times. This chain joins TRBV20-1 and TRBJ2-7, with TRBD2 matching 11 bases. V lost 0 bases and J lost 1; bases outside the gene matches: 2. Germline CDR1 reads DFQATT; CDR2 reads SNEGSKA (reference sequence). The CDR3 loop spans 15 amino acids. The CDR3 spells CSARDTSGSSYEQYF. The DNA for the CDR3 is TGCAGTGCTAGAGATACTAGCGGGAGTTCCTACGAGCAGTACTTC.

This clonotype showed up many times. The CDR3 nucleotides read TGTGCCAGCAGCCAAGGGCTTGTCGGGACAGGGAACGCAATAGATCAGCCCCAGCATTTT. It translates to CASSQGLVGTGNAIDQPQHF. The V and J genes are TRBV3-1 and TRBJ1-5; 9 bases are a match to TRBD1. Unmatched junction bases numbered 18, after V lost 1 base and J lost 5 bases. There are 20 residues in the CDR3. Germline V lookup: CDR1 LGHDT, CDR2 YNNKEL (reference sequence).

This clonotype came up a few times. The rearrangement uses TRBV10-1 and TRBJ2-3; 7 nucleotides agree with TRBD2. This CDR3 spans 17 amino acids. V lost 6 bases, J lost 3 bases, and 15 bases stayed unmatched. Germline CDR1 is WNHNN and CDR2 is SYGVQD (reference sequence). CDR3 coding DNA: TGCGCCAGCAGAAATTCCCCTAGCGGAGCGGGGACAGATACGCAGTATTTT. Translating gives CASRNSPSGAGTDTQYF.